Shown below are 21 T cell receptor beta chains from a single sample sequenced in a study of cytotoxic CD8 clonotypes in ibrutinib-treated CLL. The protocol was immunoSEQ multiplex PCR, while the TCRdb copy is restricted to in-frame clones and leaves out a portion. The data show tens of thousands of clones, around 60% seen once. This material consisted of PBMCs, taken after 24 months of ibrutinib treatment. These receptors were collected from a human donor with chronic lymphocytic leukemia.

The V and J genes are TRBV19 and TRBJ2-5; D may be TRBD2 (6 bases). The CDR3 extends over 15 amino acids. Germline V CDR1 and CDR2: LNHDA, SQIVND (reference sequence). V dropped 4 bases and J dropped 4 bases, with 16 bases sitting between them. The CDR3 region is CASSRSGQMGETQYF. The CDR3 bases are TGTGCCAGTAGTAGAAGCGGGCAAATGGGAGAGACCCAGTACTTC.

J is TRBJ2-7 and V is TRBV9, with D possibly being TRBD1 (5 bases). Trimming cost V 0 bases and J 3 bases, with 16 bases left between them. Per germline, CDR1 SGDLS and CDR2 YYNGEE. The CDR3 extends over 16 amino acids. DNA of the CDR3: TGTGCCAGCAGCGTAGGAGGACATTCAGCCTACTACGAGCAGTACTTC. Translated: CASSVGGHSAYYEQYF.

The chain carries TRBV6-4 and TRBJ2-1; 7 nucleotides align to TRBD2. The CDR3 is made up of 15 amino acids. The V gene end was trimmed by 4 bases and the J gene end by 4 bases; junction bases not matched to a gene: 7. Germline V gene sequence: CDR1 MRHNA, CDR2 SNTAGT. This chain's CDR3 is CASSVWASGYNEQFF. CDR3 in DNA: TGTGCCAGCAGTGTCTGGGCTAGCGGTTACAATGAGCAGTTCTTC.

The V call is TRBV28, the J call TRBJ2-3; perhaps D is TRBD1 or TRBD2 (5 bases each). Trimming stripped 8 bases from V and 4 bases from J, with 19 bases between. This CDR3 has 15 residues. Germline loops: CDR1 MDHEN, CDR2 SYDVKM. As DNA, the CDR3 is TGTGCCAGCGTCCCTGGGGCTAGCTGGGCAGATACGCAGTATTTT. Amino acids: CASVPGASWADTQYF.

The chain employs TRBV19 and TRBJ2-7, with 8 nucleotides matching TRBD2. The germline V gene encodes CDR1 LNHDA and CDR2 SQIVND (reference sequence). V dropped 3 bases and J dropped 7; count of bases not matched to a gene: 8. CDR3 size: 14 residues. The CDR3 reads CASSIAGGLGEQYF. CDR3 nucleotides: TGTGCCAGTAGTATTGCGGGGGGCCTGGGGGAGCAGTACTTC.

This chain links TRBV25-1 with TRBJ2-1, with D tentatively TRBD1 (5 bases). Per the germline V gene, CDR1 is MGHDK and CDR2 is SYGVNS. V lost 4 bases and J 2 bases, leaving 18 bases between the germline ends. This CDR3 region has 17 residues. The CDR3 is CASSGAGPFPTYNEQFF. CDR3 bases: TGTGCCAGCAGTGGGGCAGGGCCCTTTCCCACCTACAATGAGCAGTTCTTC.

The CDR3 DNA reads TGTGCCAGCAGTGGAGCGGTGACCTTCACAGATACGCAGTATTTT. Protein product: CASSGAVTFTDTQYF. V is TRBV25-1 and J is TRBJ2-3; perhaps TRBD2 as D (5 bases). The CDR3 is 15 residues long. Trimming left V 4 bases short and J 2 bases short, with 13 bases between. Germline assignment: CDR1 MGHDK and CDR2 SYGVNS.

V is TRBV27 and J is TRBJ2-1; TRBD2 aligns across 10 bases. Germline trimming cut 3 bases from V and 10 bases from J; bases unmatched to any gene: 9. Looked up from germline, CDR1 is MNHEY and CDR2 is SMNVEV (reference sequence). This CDR3 has 15 residues. The CDR3 sequence: CASSFQLAGASEQFF. For the CDR3, the DNA is TGTGCCAGCAGTTTCCAGCTAGCGGGGGCTTCAGAGCAGTTCTTC.

The chain couples TRBV7-8 to TRBJ1-5, with D maybe TRBD1 (6 bases). The CDR3 loop spans 16 amino acids. V was pared by 5 bases and J by 4 bases, with 18 bases between. CDR1 is SGHVS, CDR2 FQNEAQ, per germline. Written as DNA, the CDR3 is TGTGCCAGCAGCCTACTCGGGACAAACTCTAATCAGCCCCAGCATTTT. Protein: CASSLLGTNSNQPQHF.

The chain employs TRBV10-1 and TRBJ2-3; D is possibly TRBD1 or TRBD2 (6 bases each). V gave up 6 bases and J gave up 2 bases, with 27 bases separating them. This CDR3 comprises 19 residues. Germline V gene sequence: CDR1 WNHNN, CDR2 SYGVQD (reference sequence). In nucleotides, the CDR3 is TGCGCCAGCAGCGCTGGAGAGGGGGAGAGAGGGGGGAACACAGATACGCAGTATTTT. Translated, it gives CASSAGEGERGGNTDTQYF.

This clone rates as medium-sized. This rearrangement joins TRBV6-5 to TRBJ1-1; a weak D match, TRBD1 (5 bases). The V and J ends lost 6 bases and 11 bases respectively, with 13 bases between them. Germline-derived CDR1 and CDR2 are MNHEY and SVGAGI. The CDR3 consists of 11 residues. The chain's CDR3 is CASRTLGGAFF. CDR3 nucleotide sequence: TGTGCCAGCAGAACCCTTGGGGGGGCTTTCTTT.

This clone appeared a single time. The chain has TRBV7-9 and TRBJ1-2, with 9 nucleotides matching TRBD1. Unmatched junction bases numbered 4, after V lost 4 bases and J lost 7 bases. The CDR3 consists of 13 residues. Per germline, CDR1 SEHNR and CDR2 FQNEAQ (reference sequence). CDR3: CASSSDRGSGYTF. Written as DNA, the CDR3 is TGTGCCAGCAGCTCGGACAGGGGAAGTGGCTACACCTTC.

A few counts support this clone. The V and J genes are TRBV5-1 and TRBJ2-6, with D hard to call. This CDR3 has 16 amino acids. CDR1 is SGHRS and CDR2 is YFSETQ in the germline V gene. Between the trimmed V and J ends, which lost 6 bases and 1 base, there was a span of 14 bases. The CDR3 is CASMQSISSGANVLTF. CDR3 sequence (DNA): TGCGCCAGCATGCAGTCAATTAGTTCTGGGGCCAACGTCCTGACTTTC.

This chain links TRBV7-6 with TRBJ2-1; D not certain. Germline V gene lookup returns CDR1 SGHVS and CDR2 FNYEAQ. V lost 5 bases, J lost 5 bases, and 13 bases lay in between. This CDR3 is built from 14 residues. The CDR3 here is CASSPVSLDNEQFF. CDR3 coding DNA: TGTGCCAGCAGCCCCGTCTCTCTGGACAATGAGCAGTTCTTC.

The chain recombines TRBV1 with TRBJ2-7; no DNA check was done on the table's D call, TRBD2. TRBV1 has pseudogene status. This CDR3 is 18 amino acids long. CDR3 sequence reads: CTSSQSKRERRSSYEQYF. As DNA, the CDR3 is TGCACCAGCAGCCAATCAAAGCGCGAGCGCCGTAGCTCCTACGAGCAGTACTTC.

V usage is TRBV7-6 and J usage is TRBJ2-1; TRBD2 matches at 12 bases. The trim removed 1 base at V and 5 bases at J, leaving 6 bases unmatched. The germline V gene has CDR1 SGHVS and CDR2 FNYEAQ. The CDR3 length is 17 residues. The CDR3 bases are TGTGCCAGCAGCTTAGAGACTAGCGGGAGTAAAGACAATGAGCAGTTCTTC. It codes for CASSLETSGSKDNEQFF.

The chain couples TRBV2 to TRBJ2-5, with 7 nucleotides matching TRBD2. Germline V gene lookup returns CDR1 SNHLY and CDR2 FYNNEI. The CDR3 covers 14 residues. The V and J ends lost 4 bases and 5 bases, in that order; junction bases with no gene match: 7. CDR3 residues: CASSGGGRMETQYF. The CDR3 nucleotides read TGTGCCAGCAGTGGGGGGGGGAGGATGGAGACCCAGTACTTC.

V usage is TRBV27 and J usage is TRBJ2-7; D unclear. V dropped 9 bases and J dropped 6 bases, with 21 bases sitting between them. Germline lookup yields CDR1 MNHEY and CDR2 SMNVEV (reference sequence). The CDR3 spans 14 residues. This CDR3 reads CARKGPGRRGEQYV. CDR3 nucleotides: TGTGCCAGGAAGGGCCCCGGGCGGCGAGGCGAGCAGTACGTC.

This rearrangement joins TRBV6-1 to TRBJ2-1; 7 nucleotides line up with TRBD2. Looked up from germline, CDR1 is MNHNS and CDR2 is SASEGT. The J segment lost 7 bases and the V segment lost 4 bases, leaving 10 bases of the junction unmatched. The CDR3 spans 15 residues. CDR3: CASSVTRGTLNEQFF. The CDR3 region has the DNA TGTGCCAGCAGTGTAACGCGGGGGACCCTAAATGAGCAGTTCTTC.

V is TRBV5-1 and J is TRBJ2-3; 8 positions agree with TRBD1. The length of the CDR3 is 15 residues. Germline V gene lookup returns CDR1 SGHRS and CDR2 YFSETQ. V lost 3 bases to trimming and J lost 3 bases; unmatched junction nucleotides: 6. Written as DNA, the CDR3 is TGCGCCAGCAGCTCACAGGGGGAAAGGACAGATACGCAGTATTTT. Translated: CASSSQGERTDTQYF.

This clone was detected once. The V and J genes are TRBV2 and TRBJ2-3; 9 nucleotides align to TRBD2. This CDR3 has 17 amino acids. Germline V gives CDR1 SNHLY, CDR2 FYNNEI. V trimming: 4 bases; J trimming: 0 bases; junction bases outside the gene matches: 8. The CDR3 protein is CASSASGISSSTDTQYF. DNA of the CDR3: TGTGCCAGCAGTGCTAGCGGGATTTCCTCTAGCACAGATACGCAGTATTTT.